These T cell receptor beta chains were read from a single sample in a study of blood T cell repertoires in COVID-19. Method: immunoSEQ multiplex PCR; TCRdb's copy keeps in-frame clones and lacks some. The table has about 91,000 clones, 70% to 90% seen once. What was sequenced was peripheral blood. These receptors all stem from a man in his 70s with acute or convalescent COVID-19. CDR3s include the opening cysteine and the closing phenylalanine or tryptophan. The D gene is left open where the match is weak. Not all rows give a size; the values are once, few, many and, for expanded clones, a class.

D gene | CDR3 length | J gene | clone size | V gene | CDR3 DNA | CDR3 protein
. | 16 | TRBJ1-1 | . | TRBV27 | TGTGCCAGCAGTTTGAGGTTTTCTCAGATGAACACTGAAGCTTTCTTT | CASSLRFSQMNTEAFF
. | 15 | TRBJ1-6 | few | TRBV19 | TGTGCCAGTAGTTCTCCTGACAGGAGAAATTCACCCCTCCACTTT | CASSSPDRRNSPLHF
TRBD1 | 17 | TRBJ2-2 | . | TRBV2 | TGTGCCAGCAGTGAAGTGGGGACAGGGATCGGTCCCGGGGAGCTGTTTTTT | CASSEVGTGIGPGELFF
. | 14 | TRBJ2-5 | . | TRBV15 | TGTGCCACCAGCAGATCACAGGGCAAGGAGACCCAGTACTTC | CATSRSQGKETQYF
TRBD1 | 13 | TRBJ2-7 | . | TRBV7-9 | TGTGCCAGCATCGTGGACAGGGGCGGCGAGCAGTACTTC | CASIVDRGGEQYF
. | 16 | TRBJ2-2 | . | TRBV2 | TGTGCCAGCAGTCGAGGGGGGACAGAAAACACCGGGGAGCTGTTTTTT | CASSRGGTENTGELFF
. | 15 | TRBJ1-2 | . | TRBV10-2 | TGCGCCAGCAGTGAGTCGGTCGGAGGAGGCAATGGCTACACCTTC | CASSESVGGGNGYTF
. | 17 | TRBJ2-6 | . | TRBV10-1 | TGCGCCAGCAGTGAGTCGTCGGTGCCCCCTGGGGCCAACGTCCTGACTTTC | CASSESSVPPGANVLTF
TRBD1 | 15 | TRBJ2-2 | . | TRBV5-1 | TGCGCCAGCAGCTTGGGGGGACAGGGGACCGGGGAGCTGTTTTTT | CASSLGGQGTGELFF
. | 15 | TRBJ1-6 | . | TRBV27 | TGTGCCAGCCGAGGGGGAAGGGGCTATAATTCACCCCTCCACTTT | CASRGGRGYNSPLHF
. | 15 | TRBJ2-2 | . | TRBV7-6 | TGTGCCAGCAGCTTAACTACGGCGAACACCGGGGAGCTGTTTTTT | CASSLTTANTGELFF
. | 13 | TRBJ2-5 | . | TRBV18 | TGTGCCAGCTCACCAAACCGCGGGGAGACCCAGTACTTC | CASSPNRGETQYF
TRBD1 | 14 | TRBJ1-2 | . | TRBV7-2 | TGTGCCAGCAGCCGGGGGACAGGAACCTATGGCTACACCTTC | CASSRGTGTYGYTF
TRBD1 | 15 | TRBJ2-2 | . | TRBV5-1 | TGCGCCAGCAGCAGACAGGGGGCGCCGACCGGGGAGCTGTTTTTT | CASSRQGAPTGELFF
TRBD1 | 13 | TRBJ2-1 | . | TRBV2 | TGTGCCAGCAGACGTGACAGGGGCAATGAGCAGTTCTTC | CASRRDRGNEQFF
TRBD1 | 14 | TRBJ2-7 | . | TRBV18 | TGTGCCAGCTCCCCGGGACAGGGCAAAGGCGAGCAGTACTTC | CASSPGQGKGEQYF
TRBD1 | 17 | TRBJ1-1 | . | TRBV9 | TGTGCCAGCAGCGTAGGGGACAGGCGCGGGGAGAACACTGAAGCTTTCTTT | CASSVGDRRGENTEAFF
TRBD1 | 15 | TRBJ1-5 | . | TRBV5-1 | TGCGCCAGCAGCTTGGCCGGGACAGGGGATCAGCCCCAGCATTTT | CASSLAGTGDQPQHF
TRBD1 | 14 | TRBJ2-7 | . | TRBV19 | TGTGCCAGTAGTCCCGGACAGGGCCCCTACGAGCAGTACTTC | CASSPGQGPYEQYF
. | 16 | TRBJ1-3 | . | TRBV14 | TGTGCCAGCAGCCAAGGTCTGGGCGTTTCTGGAAACACCATATATTTT | CASSQGLGVSGNTIYF
. | 13 | TRBJ2-2 | . | TRBV6-5 | TGTGCCAGCAGCTACTTAGTCACCGGGGAGCTGTTTTTT | CASSYLVTGELFF
TRBD1 | 16 | TRBJ1-5 | . | TRBV3-1/TRBV3-2 | TGTGCCAGCAGCCAAGGCGGACAGGGTGGCAATCAGCCCCAGCATTTT | CASSQGGQGGNQPQHF
TRBD2 | 20 | TRBJ2-1 | once | TRBV5-3 | TGTGCCAGAAGCTTGGCCGGGGGGCGTGGGTCCGGGACTAGGTACAATGAGCAGTTCTTC | CARSLAGGRGSGTRYNEQFF
TRBD1 | 14 | TRBJ1-1 | . | TRBV6-5 | TGTGCCAGCAGGGCCGGGACAGTAGACACTGAAGCTTTCTTT | CASRAGTVDTEAFF
. | 14 | TRBJ2-3 | . | TRBV6-5 | TGTGCCAGCACCCCAGGACCCCTTCGGGGTACGCAGTATTTT | CASTPGPLRGTQYF
TRBD1 | 15 | TRBJ2-3 | once | TRBV6-5 | TGTGCCAGCAGCCAGGACAGGTTAAGCACAGATACGCAGTATTTT | CASSQDRLSTDTQYF
TRBD1 | 15 | TRBJ1-2 | . | TRBV4-1 | TGCGCCAGCAGCCAAGACGGACAGGGAATTCGAGGCTACACCTTC | CASSQDGQGIRGYTF
. | 14 | TRBJ1-6 | . | TRBV27 | TGTGCCAGCAGTGCTGGACAGACAGGATCACCCCTCCACTTT | CASSAGQTGSPLHF
TRBD2 | 12 | TRBJ2-5 | . | TRBV6-5 | TGTGCCAGCAGCCCGGGGGGGGAGACCCAGTACTTC | CASSPGGETQYF
TRBD1 | 17 | TRBJ2-1 | . | TRBV4-1 | TGCGCCAGCAGCCAAGACCCTCGACAGGGGGTAGCCAATGAGCAGTTCTTC | CASSQDPRQGVANEQFF
. | 16 | TRBJ1-1 | . | TRBV6-5 | TGTGCCAGCAGTTACGCAGGGTTCGGGCTGGAGACTGAAGCTTTCTTT | CASSYAGFGLETEAFF
. | 16 | TRBJ2-3 | . | TRBV6-1 | TGTGCCAGCAGTGAAATTGGCTTCGGGGGGCGGAATACGCAGTATTTT | CASSEIGFGGRNTQYF
TRBD1 | 14 | TRBJ1-2 | . | TRBV28 | TGTGCCAGCAGTTTGAGCAGGGGGGTTTATGGCTACACCTTC | CASSLSRGVYGYTF
TRBD1 | 16 | TRBJ1-4 | . | TRBV2 | TGTGCCAGCAGTGAGGGACAGGTCCCCGAAGGTGAAAAACTGTTTTTT | CASSEGQVPEGEKLFF
TRBD1 | 17 | TRBJ1-2 | . | TRBV5-1 | TGCGCCAGCAGCCCAGGGACAGGGACCGTAGCTAACTATGGCTACACCTTC | CASSPGTGTVANYGYTF
. | 15 | TRBJ1-6 | few | TRBV28 | TGTGCCAGCAGGCCCTCAGGGGTAGGTAATTCACCCCTCCACTTT | CASRPSGVGNSPLHF
. | 13 | TRBJ1-1 | . | TRBV7-2 | TGTGCCAGCAGCGCAGGGTTGAACACTGAAGCTTTCTTT | CASSAGLNTEAFF
TRBD2 | 17 | TRBJ2-1 | . | TRBV5-5 | TGTGCCAGCAGCCTGGAAGGTAGGACTAGCGGTACCAATGAGCAGTTCTTC | CASSLEGRTSGTNEQFF
. | 16 | TRBJ2-5 | . | TRBV6-5 | TGTGCCAGCAGTTACCCTACAACGGGGGGCGGAGAGACCCAGTACTTC | CASSYPTTGGGETQYF
. | 14 | TRBJ2-3 | . | TRBV5-4 | TGTGCCAGCAGCATCCGGACTCTCTTAGATACGCAGTATTTT | CASSIRTLLDTQYF
TRBD1 | 14 | TRBJ1-3 | once | TRBV5-4 | TGTGCCAGCAGTCGGGACAGCTCTGGAAACACCATATATTTT | CASSRDSSGNTIYF
. | 13 | TRBJ1-1 | . | TRBV19 | TGTGCCAGTACCGGTGGCGGTGCCACTGAAGCTTTCTTT | CASTGGGATEAFF
. | 10 | TRBJ2-5 | . | TRBV20-1 | TGCAGTGCTGCGCAAGAGACCCAGTACTTC | CSAAQETQYF
. | 14 | TRBJ2-7 | . | TRBV5-1 | TGCGCCAGCAGCCCGGACTCCAGATCCTACGAGCAGTACTTC | CASSPDSRSYEQYF
. | 14 | TRBJ1-2 | . | TRBV19 | TGTGCCAGTAGTACACGAGGGCGCGGGTATGGCTACACCTTC | CASSTRGRGYGYTF
. | 13 | TRBJ1-1 | . | TRBV5-1 | TGCGCCAGCAGCTTGGCTCCGGGCACTGAAGCTTTCTTT | CASSLAPGTEAFF
. | 13 | TRBJ2-7 | . | TRBV10-2 | TGCGCCAGCAGTAACAGGGGAGGCTACGAGCAGTACTTC | CASSNRGGYEQYF
TRBD1 | 15 | TRBJ1-2 | . | TRBV6-5 | TGTGCCAGCAGTTACTCGACGGACAGGGACTATGGCTACACCTTC | CASSYSTDRDYGYTF
TRBD2 | 19 | TRBJ2-2 | . | TRBV7-3 | TGTGCCAGCAGCTTAAATAGACTAGCGGGGGCCACGAACACCGGGGAGCTGTTTTTT | CASSLNRLAGATNTGELFF
. | 14 | TRBJ1-2 | once | TRBV18 | TGTGCCAGCTCACCCAGGGCTCTATCTGGGGGCTACACCTTC | CASSPRALSGGYTF
. | 13 | TRBJ1-2 | . | TRBV27 | TGTGCCAGCACCCCCGACAGGAATCGTGGCTACACCTTC | CASTPDRNRGYTF